The rows below give T cell receptor beta chains drawn from one sample of a study of monozygotic twins with inflammatory bowel disease. TCRdb reprocessed the 5' RACE reads; each CDR3 protein has one entry and no DNA is given. The listing records under 150,000 distinct CDR3 sequences. Sequenced: blood. These receptors all stem from a human donor with ulcerative colitis or Crohn's disease, or a healthy co-twin of an affected twin (not recorded which). The CDR3 runs from the conserved cysteine through the conserved F or W.

TRBJ1-4 | TRBV6-1 | CASSPGGDPQGEKLFF